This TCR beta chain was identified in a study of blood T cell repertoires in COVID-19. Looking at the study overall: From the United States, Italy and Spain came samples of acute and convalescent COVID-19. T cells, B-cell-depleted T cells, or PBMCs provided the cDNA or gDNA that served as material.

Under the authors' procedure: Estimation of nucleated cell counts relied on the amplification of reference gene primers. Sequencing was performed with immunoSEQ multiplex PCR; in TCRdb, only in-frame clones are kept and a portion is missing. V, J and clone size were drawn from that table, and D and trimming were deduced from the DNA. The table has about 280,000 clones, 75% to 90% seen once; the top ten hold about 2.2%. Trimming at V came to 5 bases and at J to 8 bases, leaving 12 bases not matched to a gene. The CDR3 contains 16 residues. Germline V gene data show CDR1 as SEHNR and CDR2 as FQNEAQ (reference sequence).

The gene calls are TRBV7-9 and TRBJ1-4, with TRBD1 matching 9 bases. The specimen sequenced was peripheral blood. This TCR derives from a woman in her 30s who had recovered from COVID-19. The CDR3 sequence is CASSPRQGVIEEKLFF. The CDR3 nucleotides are TGTGCCAGCAGCCCTCGACAGGGGGTGATTGAAGAAAAACTGTTTTTT.